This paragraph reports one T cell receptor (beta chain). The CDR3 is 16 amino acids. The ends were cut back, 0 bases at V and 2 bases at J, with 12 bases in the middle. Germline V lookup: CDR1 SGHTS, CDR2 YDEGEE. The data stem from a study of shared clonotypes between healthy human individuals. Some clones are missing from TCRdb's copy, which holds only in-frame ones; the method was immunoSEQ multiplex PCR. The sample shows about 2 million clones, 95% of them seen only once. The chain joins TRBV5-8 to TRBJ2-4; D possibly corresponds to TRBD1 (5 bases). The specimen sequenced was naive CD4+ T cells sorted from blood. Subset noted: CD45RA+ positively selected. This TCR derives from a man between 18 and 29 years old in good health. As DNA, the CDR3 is TGTGCCAGCAGCTTGGGACAGTTCACTCCCAAAAACATTCAGTACTTC. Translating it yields CASSLGQFTPKNIQYF.